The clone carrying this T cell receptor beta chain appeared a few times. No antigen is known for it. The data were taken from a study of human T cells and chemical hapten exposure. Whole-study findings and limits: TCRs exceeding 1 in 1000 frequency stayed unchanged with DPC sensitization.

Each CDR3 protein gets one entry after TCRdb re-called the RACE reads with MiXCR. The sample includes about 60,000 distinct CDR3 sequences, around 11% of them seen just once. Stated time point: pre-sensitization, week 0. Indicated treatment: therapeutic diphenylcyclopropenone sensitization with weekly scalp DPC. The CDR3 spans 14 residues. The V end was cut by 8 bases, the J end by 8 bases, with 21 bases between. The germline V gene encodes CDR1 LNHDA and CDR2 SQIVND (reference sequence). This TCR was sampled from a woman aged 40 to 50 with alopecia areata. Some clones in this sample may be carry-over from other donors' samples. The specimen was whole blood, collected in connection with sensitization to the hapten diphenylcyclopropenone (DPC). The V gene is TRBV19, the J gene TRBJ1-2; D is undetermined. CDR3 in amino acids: CASQRPGGSDGYTF. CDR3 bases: TGTGCCAGTCAACGCCCAGGAGGGTCCGACGGCTACACCTTC.